The 17 T cell receptor beta chains in this list originate from one sample, sequenced in a study of metastatic and nonmetastatic thyroid tumors. Using MiXCR, TCRdb reanalyzed the PCR reads. Of approximately 7,800 clones in the sample, 25% to 30% were seen once. The entire patient cohort was treatment-naive prior to thyroid surgery. The sequenced material came from adjacent normal tissue. The receptors were gathered from a female donor with papillary thyroid cancer or a benign thyroid nodule (not recorded which). Some clones in this sample may be carry-over from other donors' samples.

This clone was detected only a few times. V is TRBV6-1 and J is TRBJ2-7; no clear D. Trimming took off 6 bases at V and 2 bases at J, with 11 bases between the two ends. Germline lookup yields CDR1 MNHNS and CDR2 SASEGT. CDR3 length equals 13 residues. CDR3 region: CASSRTVAYEQYF. The CDR3 nucleotides read TGTGCCAGCAGCAGGACGGTGGCCTACGAGCAGTACTTC.

This chain links TRBV20-1 with TRBJ1-1; D remains unclear. V was trimmed by 3 bases and J by 2 bases, leaving 13 bases between them. CDR1 and CDR2 (germline): DFQATT, SNEGSKA (reference sequence). The CDR3 runs 14 residues. The CDR3 nucleotides read TGCAGTGCTAGTGGGCGGAGAGCAAACACTGAAGCTTTCTTT. Translation gives CSASGRRANTEAFF.

This clone appeared a single time. The V gene is TRBV30, the J gene TRBJ2-1; TRBD2 aligns across 8 bases. V was pared by 6 bases and J by 6 bases, with 4 bases of the junction left unmatched. Germline CDR1 reads GTSNPN; CDR2 reads SVGIG (reference sequence). The CDR3 runs to 12 residues. The CDR3 here is CACKGTSNEQFF. CDR3 nucleotide sequence: TGTGCCTGTAAGGGGACTAGCAATGAGCAGTTCTTC.

The J gene is TRBJ1-3, the V gene TRBV2, with 7 bases matching TRBD1. This CDR3 spans 13 amino acids. Germline CDR1 and CDR2: SNHLY and FYNNEI. Unmatched junction bases numbered 3, after V lost 6 bases and J lost 4 bases. Here the CDR3 DNA reads TGTGCCAGCAGGCAGGGGGGCGGAAACACCATATATTTT. Its protein product is CASRQGGGNTIYF.

This clone is categorized as medium-sized (0.01 to 0.1%). The chain links TRBV6-1 to TRBJ1-6, with 10 bases matching TRBD1. J gave up 7 bases and V 1 base, and 1 base lay outside the gene matches. Germline assignment: CDR1 MNHNS and CDR2 SASEGT. The CDR3 has 15 residues. The CDR3 loop is CASSEGTGGNSPLHF. The CDR3 DNA is TGTGCCAGCAGTGAAGGGACAGGGGGAAATTCACCCCTCCACTTT.

The chain has TRBV5-8 and TRBJ1-2, with a weak D call TRBD1 (6 bases). The CDR3 runs 16 residues. Deletions cut 4 bases from V and 8 bases from J, with 24 bases between. Germline V lookup: CDR1 SGHTS, CDR2 YDEGEE. The CDR3 here is CASSTYVEAGALGYTF. Here the CDR3 DNA reads TGTGCCAGCAGCACCTATGTAGAGGCGGGGGCGCTCGGCTACACCTTC.

The CDR3 nucleotides read TGTGCCAGCATATGGACTAGCGCCTCTTCGGAGACCCAGTACTTC. Amino acids: CASIWTSASSETQYF. The chain carries TRBV6-1 and TRBJ2-5; 9 nucleotides line up with TRBD2. CDR3 length: 15 residues. Germline-derived CDR1 and CDR2 are MNHNS and SASEGT. Trimming took 7 bases from V and 5 from J; bases not matched to a gene: 11.

This clone came up a few times. The chain uses TRBV6-4 and TRBJ2-3, with 7 positions matching TRBD2. The CDR3 is 15 residues long. V shed 2 bases and J 1 base; nucleotides not matched to a gene: 3. Per the germline V gene, CDR1 is MRHNA and CDR2 is SNTAGT. The CDR3, as DNA: TGTGCCAGCAGTGACACTAGCGTGGGCACAGATACGCAGTATTTT. This gives the protein CASSDTSVGTDTQYF.

By share of the sample, this clone is medium-sized. The genes are TRBV6-1 and TRBJ2-7; 9 nucleotides line up with TRBD2. Germline CDR1 and CDR2: MNHNS and SASEGT. Trimming cost V 5 bases and J 1 base; bases outside gene matches: 6. The CDR3 is made up of 15 amino acids. The DNA for the CDR3 is TGTGCCAGCAGTCCGACGGCGGGAGGGTCCTACGAGCAGTACTTC. It translates to CASSPTAGGSYEQYF.

A few counts support this clone. This sequence joins TRBV6-2 or TRBV6-3 and TRBJ1-6; no definite D call. V gave up 0 bases and J gave up 3 bases, with 6 bases separating them. The length of the CDR3 is 15 residues. CDR1 MNHEY and CDR2 SVGEGT come from the germline V gene. This CDR3 is CASSYSSGYNSPLHF. Written as DNA, the CDR3 is TGTGCCAGCAGTTACTCGTCAGGCTATAATTCACCCCTCCACTTT.

The CDR3 loop reads CASSSNRGLDEKLFF. In DNA, the CDR3 is TGTGCCAGCAGCTCCAACAGGGGGCTGGATGAAAAACTGTTTTTT. V gene TRBV5-4 combines with J gene TRBJ1-4, with TRBD1 identical over 9 bases. The germline gives CDR1 SGHNT, CDR2 YYREEE (reference sequence). This CDR3 has 15 amino acids. Losses at the gene ends were 3 bases for V and 6 bases for J; bases not matched to a gene: 6. Drawing the rest from reference TRBV5-4 and TRBJ1-4, the complete variable domain is ETGVTQSPTHLIKTRGQQVTLRCSSQSGHNTVSWYQQALGQGPQFIFQYYREEENGRGNFPPRFSGLQFPNYSSELNVNALELDDSALYLCASSSNRGLDEKLFFGSGTQLSVL.

By share, this clone ranks as medium-sized. This chain links TRBV11-3 with TRBJ2-1, with a tentative D call TRBD1 (6 bases). Germline V gives CDR1 SGHNT, CDR2 YENEEA. With 4 bases removed from V and 5 bases from J, the gap between germline ends came to 15 bases. This CDR3 is 15 amino acids long. The DNA for the CDR3 is TGTGCCAGCAGCTCCAGGGGTAGGCTTGACAATGAGCAGTTCTTC. This gives the protein CASSSRGRLDNEQFF.

This clone is classed as medium-sized. The rearrangement uses TRBV6-6 and TRBJ2-3; 7 positions agree with TRBD2. The germline gives CDR1 MNHNY, CDR2 SVGAGI (reference sequence). CDR3 length equals 14 residues. With V trimmed by 2 bases and J by 3 bases, 2 bases remained unmatched. The CDR3, as DNA: TGTGCCAGCAGTTACGGGGGGGGAACAGATACGCAGTATTTT. It translates to CASSYGGGTDTQYF.

In its sample, this clone ranks as medium-sized (0.01 to 0.1%). V usage is TRBV20-1 and J usage is TRBJ1-3; possible D gene TRBD1, 5 bases. The CDR3 spans 13 residues. The ends were cut back, 3 bases at V and 7 bases at J, with 13 bases in the middle. The germline V gene has CDR1 DFQATT and CDR2 SNEGSKA (reference sequence). The DNA for the CDR3 is TGCAGTGCTAGGCAGGGCCGGTTTAACACCATATATTTT. Translating gives CSARQGRFNTIYF.

This clone occurred many times. V usage is TRBV3-1 and J usage is TRBJ2-1; D call uncertain. The CDR3 is made up of 15 amino acids. The V gene lost 0 bases and the J gene lost 4 bases, with 10 bases spanning the gap. Looked up from germline, CDR1 is LGHDT and CDR2 is YNNKEL (reference sequence). The CDR3 region is CASSQEPGPYNEQFF. The DNA of the CDR3 is TGTGCCAGCAGCCAAGAGCCAGGACCGTACAATGAGCAGTTCTTC.

There are a few counts of this clone. The V gene is TRBV6-2 or TRBV6-3, the J gene TRBJ1-5; D may be TRBD1 (6 bases). The germline V and J ends were trimmed by 7 bases and 6 bases, with 10 bases remaining between them. From germline, CDR1 is MNHEY and CDR2 SVGEGT. CDR3 length: 12 amino acids. CDR3 loop: CASTGVGQPQHF. CDR3 DNA: TGTGCCAGCACAGGGGTTGGTCAGCCCCAGCATTTT.

By share, this clone ranks as medium-sized. The CDR3 is CASSPSSGDYNEQFF. DNA for the CDR3: TGTGCCAGCTCACCATCTAGCGGGGACTACAATGAGCAGTTCTTC. This chain uses TRBV18 with TRBJ2-1; 9 bases map to TRBD2. The germline gives CDR1 KGHSH, CDR2 LQKENI. The CDR3 is made up of 15 amino acids. Trimming at V came to 2 bases and at J to 3 bases, leaving 2 bases not matched to a gene.